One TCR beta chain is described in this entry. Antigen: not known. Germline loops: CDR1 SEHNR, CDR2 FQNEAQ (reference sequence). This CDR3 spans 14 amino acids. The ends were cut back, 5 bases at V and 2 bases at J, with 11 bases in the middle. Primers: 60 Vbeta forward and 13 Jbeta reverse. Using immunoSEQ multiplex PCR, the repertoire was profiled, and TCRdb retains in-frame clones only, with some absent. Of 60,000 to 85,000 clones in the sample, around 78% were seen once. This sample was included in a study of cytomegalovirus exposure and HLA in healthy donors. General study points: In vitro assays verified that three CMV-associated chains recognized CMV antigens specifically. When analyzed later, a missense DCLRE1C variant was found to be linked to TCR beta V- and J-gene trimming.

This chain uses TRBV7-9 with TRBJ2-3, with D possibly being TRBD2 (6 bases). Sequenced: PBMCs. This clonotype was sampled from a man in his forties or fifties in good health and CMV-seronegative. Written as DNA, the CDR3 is TGTGCCAGCAGCCGCTGGGGGGACACAGATACGCAGTATTTT. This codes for CASSRWGDTDTQYF.